The clone carrying this TCR beta chain has ten or more counts. Its antigen is not identified. This CDR3 region has 15 residues. Germline loops: CDR1 SNHLY, CDR2 FYNNEI. The germline V and J ends were trimmed by 1 base and 3 bases, with 13 bases remaining between them. The record originates from a study of T cells in Graves' hyperthyroidism and ophthalmopathy. Study outcomes and limitations: With a median lead of roughly 6.8 months before onset, the model predicted ophthalmopathy.

Authors of the study amplified TCR beta CDR3 regions from RNA transcripts. With the HTBI primer set, the TCR CDR3 went through a first round of RT-PCR. Via MiXCR, TCRdb re-called the multiplex PCR reads, giving one row per CDR3 protein. The profile covers a few hundred thousand distinct CDR3 sequences, with approximately 14% appearing a single time and roughly 14% taken by the ten largest. The specimen sequenced was blood. The TCR sequence derives from a woman aged 35 to 49 with Graves' hyperthyroidism that later progressed to Graves' ophthalmopathy. The gene calls are TRBV2 and TRBJ2-7; no clear D gene. CDR3 nucleotide sequence: TGTGCCAGCAGTGAAGGATCCCCCAGAGACTACGAGCAGTACTTC. Its translation: CASSEGSPRDYEQYF.